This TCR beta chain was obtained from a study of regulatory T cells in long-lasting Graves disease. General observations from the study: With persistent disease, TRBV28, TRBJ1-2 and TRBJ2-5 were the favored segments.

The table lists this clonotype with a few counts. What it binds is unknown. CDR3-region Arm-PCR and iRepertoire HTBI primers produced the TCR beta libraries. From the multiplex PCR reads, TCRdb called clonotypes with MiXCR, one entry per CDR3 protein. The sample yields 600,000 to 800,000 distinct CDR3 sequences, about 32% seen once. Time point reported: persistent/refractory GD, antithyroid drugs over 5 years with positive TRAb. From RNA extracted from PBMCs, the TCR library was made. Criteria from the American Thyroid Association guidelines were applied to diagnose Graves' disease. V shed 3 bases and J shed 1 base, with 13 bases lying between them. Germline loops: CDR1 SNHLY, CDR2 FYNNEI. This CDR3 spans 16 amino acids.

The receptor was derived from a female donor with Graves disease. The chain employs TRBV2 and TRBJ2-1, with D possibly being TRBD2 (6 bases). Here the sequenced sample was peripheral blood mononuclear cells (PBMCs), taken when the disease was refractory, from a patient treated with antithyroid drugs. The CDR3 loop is CASSEGLGGSYNEQFF. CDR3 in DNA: TGTGCCAGCAGTGAGGGGCTCGGGGGTTCCTACAATGAGCAGTTCTTC.